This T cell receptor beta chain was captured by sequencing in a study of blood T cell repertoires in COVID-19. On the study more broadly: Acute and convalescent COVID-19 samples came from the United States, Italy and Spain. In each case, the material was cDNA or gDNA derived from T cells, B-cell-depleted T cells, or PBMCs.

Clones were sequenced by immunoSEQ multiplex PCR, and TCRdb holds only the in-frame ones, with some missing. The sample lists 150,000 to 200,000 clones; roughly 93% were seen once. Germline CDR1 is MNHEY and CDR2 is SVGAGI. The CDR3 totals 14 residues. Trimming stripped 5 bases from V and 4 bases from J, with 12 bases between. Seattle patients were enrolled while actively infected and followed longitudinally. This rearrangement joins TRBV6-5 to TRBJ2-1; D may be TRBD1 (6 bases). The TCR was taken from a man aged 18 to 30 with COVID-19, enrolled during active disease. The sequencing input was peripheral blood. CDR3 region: CASSPQGRYNEQFF. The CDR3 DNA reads TGTGCCAGCAGTCCCCAGGGGCGGTACAATGAGCAGTTCTTC.